This TCR beta chain was captured in a study of long-term antiretroviral therapy in people with HIV (dated by TCRdb to between 2022 and 2023). Regarding the complete study: The earliest samples were collected approximately a decade before the 2015 WHO recommendation for immediate ART, a period when ART was typically delayed until CD4 counts fell. From 30 to 35 adults with confirmed HIV infection, the cohort provided 150 to 200 cryopreserved PBMC samples, gathered serially across a mean of about six years (range 1-12). No cross-contamination during QIAcube processing turned up in test extractions that ran a monoclonal T-cell line alongside around 34 polyclonal samples. A retrospective serial study tested whether changes in peripheral blood TRB repertoire composition and diversity were associated with ART initiation and durable HIV suppression. About 35% of the 30 participants with HIV were female. The investigation overall reported the following: Because PBMC availability was limited, only the TCR beta chain was sequenced, with no alpha chain pairing. Starting ART was linked to a significant rise in TRB diversity, yet even with long-term ART the diversity remained significantly lower than in transplant donor controls. CDR3 length ranges in HIV repertoires were narrower than in controls, and network structure suggested an antigen-experienced repertoire with only a slight naive shift after ART. Inferences about post-ART repertoire changes are limited because no data were available on ART adherence, viral resistance or therapy changes. At every time point, the repertoire was dominated by expanded TRB clones first identified before ART initiation, although this dominance fluctuated and, in many PLHIV, declined after ART. Because pre-ART samples had limited cell numbers, profiling was done on unsorted PBMC rather than on sorted CD4+ and CD8+ T cells. The samples were dated from about 2004 to 2017, and the ART regimens that were used may be less effective than current ART regimens.

The immunoSEQ hsTCRB v3.0 assay was used at survey level resolution to sequence the TRB variable region. The targeted TRB sequencing depth was about 40,000-50,000 T-cell genomes per sample. Pooled TRB libraries were sequenced on an Illumina MiSeq with a v3 150-cycle kit. For the original study's pipeline: Repertoire analysis ran in R within a reproducible Nextflow workflow covering QC, data transformation and analysis. LymphoSeq2, an R package for exploring AIRR-Seq data, was used to implement custom analyses. A handful of samples yielding fewer than 5000 total TRB sequences were excluded, leaving more than 150 analyzed HIV repertoires. Of the roughly 180 retained HIV repertoires, 55 to 60 were collected before and about 130 after ART initiation. Each repertoire was downsampled to 5000 TRB nucleotide sequences, and summary statistics were averaged across 100 downsampling iterations. The analysis kept only TRB sequences whose CDR3 regions were at least seven amino acids long. A Shannon entropy-derived clonality score and the Gini coefficient were used to measure diversity. In repertoire networks, the top 5000 CDR3 amino acid sequences were linked whenever an edit distance of one separated two sequences. For TRB CDR3 amino acid sequences, antigen specificity groups and MHC restriction were predicted with GLIPH2. Known CMV, EBV, HIV or tissue antigen associations were flagged by matching CDR3 amino acid sequences against VDJdb and McPAS-TCR. Pre-ART, post-ART and control groups were compared with Wilcoxon signed-rank tests and Holm-Bonferroni correction. TCRdb limited this immuneACCESS table to in-frame rearrangements with V and J called. A share of clones is missing; checked studies link under half to unresolved V genes, and the rest is unexplained. V and J calls and clone size follow that table, whereas D and trimming were derived from the DNA. The sample table lists 26,000 or so clones, 93% of them with a count of one. The biggest ten clones account for 10% of the sample.

To be included, a participant needed at least one PBMC sample from before ART initiation plus at least two post-ART samples. Treatment was received in the United States of America by all participants with HIV. Before DNA extraction, cryopreserved samples of roughly 0.9-11 million PBMC were thawed and washed. At the time of the earliest PBMC sample, participants with HIV were aged between roughly 23 and 60 years. Per participant, PBMC samples came from 1-4 timepoints prior to ART initiation and 2-8 timepoints following ART initiation, for a median of 7 samples. Serial HIV viral load, CD4+ T-cell count, ART history and demographic data were obtained for every participant. Genomic DNA was extracted from unsorted PBMC with a Qiagen kit on a QIAcube, with processing performed in batches of 12 samples. A remark on this clone: Its antigen has not been determined. No qualities accompany the bases; no much larger clone lies one base away.

The TCR sequence derives from a man aged 35 to 55 with HIV. The sequences come from unsorted PBMCs, collected 6.2 years after starting antiretroviral therapy.

The nucleotide sequence is given as TGTGCCATCAGTGATAGCGCCATCTCCTACAATGAGCAGTTCTTC. Protein translation: CAISDSAISYNEQFF. The receptor chain draws on TRBV10-3 and TRBJ2-1; 5 matching bases give a weak D call of TRBD2. CDR1 and CDR2 are drawn from the germline V gene: ENHRY, SYGVKD. V was cut back by 3 bases and J by 0 bases, leaving a gap of 9 bases between them. Counted from cysteine to phenylalanine, this CDR3 has 15 amino acids. Of the read, only the CDR3 DNA is kept; its 45 bases are in frame from base 1.